A single sample is the source of the 2 T cell receptor beta chains below, sequenced in a study of technical replicates of blood from a few donors. Clones were sequenced by immunoSEQ multiplex PCR, and TCRdb holds only the in-frame ones, with some missing. This table holds 75,000 to 95,000 clones, around 94% found once. The sequenced material came from T cells isolated from PBMCs. These receptors all stem from a human donor in good health.

This clone was seen more than once but under ten times. The genes are TRBV5-6 and TRBJ1-2; possibly TRBD1 for D (6 bases). CDR1 is SGHDT and CDR2 is YYEEEE in the germline V gene. The CDR3 has 13 amino acids. The V gene lost 0 bases and the J gene lost 3 bases, with 6 bases spanning the gap. Here the CDR3 DNA reads TGTGCCAGCAGCTTGGGACAGGACTATGGCTACACCTTC. The encoded protein is CASSLGQDYGYTF.

V usage is TRBV7-2 and J usage is TRBJ2-7; D perhaps matches TRBD2 (6 bases). This CDR3 has 14 residues. Per germline, CDR1 SGHTA and CDR2 FQGNSA. Trimming cost V 2 bases and J 0 bases, with 8 bases left between them. CDR3 sequence: CASSLYGSSYEQYF. The CDR3 DNA reads as TGTGCCAGCAGCTTATACGGGAGCTCCTACGAGCAGTACTTC. The full variable domain, rest sourced from reference TRBV7-2 and TRBJ2-7, is GAGVSQSPSNKVTEKGKDVELRCDPISGHTALYWYRQSLGQGLEFLIYFQGNSAPDKSGLPSDRFSAERTGGSVSTLTIQRTQQEDSAVYLCASSLYGSSYEQYFGPGTRLTVT.